The 26 T cell receptor beta chains given below trace back to one sample, sequenced in a study of blood T cell repertoires in COVID-19. Data came from immunoSEQ multiplex PCR; TCRdb stores just in-frame clones and leaves some out. The sample holds about 210,000 clones, 65% to 90% seen once. Sequenced material: PBMCs or T cells enriched from blood (not recorded which). Every receptor here comes from a woman in her forties or fifties with acute COVID-19.

The V and J genes are TRBV7-9 and TRBJ2-1; D is perhaps TRBD1 (6 bases). The CDR3 extends over 13 amino acids. From germline, CDR1 is SEHNR and CDR2 FQNEAQ (reference sequence). V was shortened by 3 bases and J by 3 bases, with 6 bases between the two germline ends. The CDR3 sequence is CASSLDSYNEQFF. The CDR3 DNA reads TGTGCCAGCAGCTTGGACAGCTACAATGAGCAGTTCTTC.

V usage is TRBV19 and J usage is TRBJ1-2; perhaps TRBD1 as D (5 bases). V was shortened by 7 bases and J by 6 bases, with 12 bases between the two germline ends. The V gene's germline CDR1 is LNHDA and CDR2 SQIVND (reference sequence). This CDR3 comprises 12 residues. As DNA, the CDR3 is TGTGCCAGTACCCGGGCAGGGAATGGCTACACCTTC. Translated, it gives CASTRAGNGYTF.

This clone has a handful of counts. In nucleotides, the CDR3 is TGTGCCAGCAGTTACTTACAGGGGAGAATAGGCTACGAGCAGTACTTC. Translated: CASSYLQGRIGYEQYF. The rearrangement joins TRBV28 to TRBJ2-7, with 7 bases aligning to TRBD1. Per the germline V gene, CDR1 is MDHEN and CDR2 is SYDVKM. The CDR3 consists of 16 residues. The junction had 12 bases not matched to a gene; V was cut back by 4 bases and J by 3 bases.

The genes are TRBV24-1 and TRBJ2-1; TRBD2 aligns across 12 bases. The CDR3 contains 18 residues. V dropped 0 bases and J dropped 7; count of bases not matched to a gene: 9. Germline V lookup: CDR1 KGHDR, CDR2 SFDVKD. The CDR3: CATSDLFKTSGGPNEQFF. The DNA for the CDR3 is TGTGCCACCAGTGATTTGTTCAAAACTAGCGGGGGGCCGAATGAGCAGTTCTTC.

The CDR3 DNA reads TGTGCCACCAGTGATTTTTCGTCGGCAGGGGTTCCCTCTTACAATGAGCAGTTCTTC. Amino acid sequence: CATSDFSSAGVPSYNEQFF. The J gene is TRBJ2-1, the V gene TRBV24-1; perhaps TRBD1 as D (6 bases). Germline V CDR1 and CDR2: KGHDR, SFDVKD. Trimming pared 1 base from V and 4 bases from J, leaving 22 bases between. The CDR3 runs 19 residues.

This clone appeared once. V is TRBV3-1 (or the pseudogene TRBV3-2) and J is TRBJ2-2; D possibly corresponds to TRBD2 (5 bases). CDR3 length: 15 residues. In germline, CDR1 is LGHDT, CDR2 YNNKEL (reference sequence). The V gene lost 2 bases and the J gene lost 2 bases, with 9 bases spanning the gap. The CDR3 DNA reads as TGTGCCAGCAGCCAACAGCGGAGTAACACCGGGGAGCTGTTTTTT. Protein product: CASSQQRSNTGELFF.

This chain joins TRBV4-2 and TRBJ2-7, with D perhaps matching TRBD2 (6 bases). Germline-derived CDR1 and CDR2 are LGHNA and YNFKEQ. Trimming cost V 3 bases and J 0 bases, with 15 bases left between them. The CDR3 runs 16 residues. CDR3 sequence: CASSHPPGGDSYEQYF. CDR3 in DNA: TGTGCCAGCAGCCACCCCCCTGGCGGGGACTCCTACGAGCAGTACTTC.

The chain is built from TRBV3-1 (or the pseudogene TRBV3-2) and TRBJ1-1, with 10 bases identical to TRBD1. Unmatched junction bases numbered 6, after V lost 4 bases and J lost 1 base. The germline V gene encodes CDR1 LGHDT and CDR2 YNNKEL (reference sequence). The CDR3 has 16 amino acids. This CDR3 reads CASSLDRGLPNTEAFF. CDR3 bases: TGTGCCAGCAGCCTCGACAGGGGGCTTCCGAACACTGAAGCTTTCTTT.

This chain connects TRBV7-2 to TRBJ2-7; TRBD2 matches 9 bases. CDR1 and CDR2 from the germline V gene are SGHTA and FQGNSA. This CDR3 contains 17 residues. V lost 3 bases, J lost 3 bases, and 12 bases stayed unmatched. CDR3 residues: CASSFSGGGLAHYEQYF. Here the CDR3 DNA reads TGTGCCAGCAGCTTTTCGGGGGGGGGACTAGCCCACTACGAGCAGTACTTC.

V is TRBV7-9 and J is TRBJ2-7; 7 nucleotides match TRBD2. The CDR3 is 15 amino acids. V shed 5 bases and J 4 bases; nucleotides not matched to a gene: 11. CDR1 and CDR2 (germline): SEHNR, FQNEAQ (reference sequence). The chain's CDR3 is CASSPREGSPYEQYF. DNA of the CDR3: TGTGCCAGCAGCCCGAGGGAGGGCTCTCCTTACGAGCAGTACTTC.

The chain employs TRBV12-3 or TRBV12-4 and TRBJ2-7, with 10 bases fitting TRBD1. V shed 7 bases and J 6 bases; nucleotides not matched to a gene: 6. This CDR3 comprises 13 residues. In DNA form, the CDR3 reads TGTGCCAGCAACCCGGACAGGGGGGGCGAGCAGTACTTC. Translating gives CASNPDRGGEQYF.

This clone was seen only a few times. The chain combines TRBV5-8 with TRBJ2-5, with TRBD1 matching over 8 bases. The J segment lost 0 bases and the V segment lost 4 bases, leaving 5 bases of the junction unmatched. The CDR3 totals 15 residues. Germline CDR1 is SGHTS and CDR2 is YDEGEE. The CDR3 sequence is CASSADRGNQETQYF. As DNA, the CDR3 is TGTGCCAGCAGCGCCGACAGGGGTAACCAAGAGACCCAGTACTTC.

The chain carries TRBV11-3 and TRBJ2-1; the match to TRBD1 covers 8 bases. This CDR3 is built from 15 residues. Germline-derived CDR1 and CDR2 are SGHNT and YENEEA. V lost 0 bases to trimming and J lost 8 bases; unmatched junction nucleotides: 6. CDR3 region: CASSLDRGLSHEQFF. The CDR3 region has the DNA TGTGCCAGCAGCTTAGACAGGGGGCTCTCCCATGAGCAGTTCTTC.

The V call is TRBV3-1 (or the pseudogene TRBV3-2), the J call TRBJ1-5; maybe TRBD1 (5 bases). Trimming took off 1 base at V and 4 bases at J, with 11 bases between the two ends. This CDR3 comprises 15 residues. Germline-derived CDR1 and CDR2 are LGHDT and YNNKEL (reference sequence). Here the CDR3 reads CASSQGVQENQPQHF. In DNA form, the CDR3 reads TGTGCCAGCAGCCAAGGGGTACAGGAAAATCAGCCCCAGCATTTT.

This clone has a single count. The CDR3 bases are TGTGCCAGCTCACCGCGAATGGGCCCCGACCGGGAGCTGTTTTTT. Translating gives CASSPRMGPDRELFF. This sequence joins TRBV18 and TRBJ2-2; no firm D call. Germline V lookup: CDR1 KGHSH, CDR2 LQKENI. The CDR3 spans 15 residues. V was shortened by 3 bases and J by 9 bases, with 17 bases between the two germline ends.

This clone was picked up a small number of times. The chain is built from TRBV29-1 and TRBJ2-5, with D unresolved. There are 14 residues in the CDR3. Germline CDR1 and CDR2: SQVTM and ANQGSEA. With 4 bases removed from V and 5 bases from J, the gap between germline ends came to 17 bases. The CDR3 region has the DNA TGCAGCGTTGGCAGTTCGGCGGCCGGGGAGACCCAGTACTTC. Translating it yields CSVGSSAAGETQYF.

The CDR3 DNA sequence: TGTGCCAGCGAGGGTTTGACTAATGAAAAACTGTTTTTT. Its translation: CASEGLTNEKLFF. This sequence joins TRBV18 and TRBJ1-4; no reliable D call. Between the trimmed V and J ends, which lost 8 bases and 2 bases, there was a span of 9 bases. This CDR3 spans 13 amino acids. Germline loops: CDR1 KGHSH, CDR2 LQKENI.

The rearrangement uses TRBV7-9 and TRBJ2-2; 10 nucleotides line up with TRBD2. The germline gives CDR1 SEHNR, CDR2 FQNEAQ (reference sequence). This CDR3 has 17 residues. V trimming: 4 bases; J trimming: 6 bases; junction bases outside the gene matches: 11. The CDR3: CASSSPKREGRSGELFF. CDR3 sequence (DNA): TGTGCCAGCAGCTCCCCCAAGCGGGAGGGCCGGTCCGGGGAGCTGTTTTTT.

The rearrangement links TRBV14 to TRBJ1-2; 7 bases are a match to TRBD1. Germline trimming cut 2 bases from V and 5 bases from J; bases unmatched to any gene: 11. This CDR3 spans 16 amino acids. Germline V gene data show CDR1 as SGHDN and CDR2 as FVKESK. The CDR3 here is CASSQRGQSNWYGYTF. In DNA, the CDR3 is TGTGCCAGCAGCCAAAGGGGGCAGAGTAATTGGTATGGCTACACCTTC. Looking up the rest from reference TRBV14 and TRBJ1-2 gives the full variable domain: EAGVTQFPSHSVIEKGQTVTLRCDPISGHDNLYWYRRVMGKEIKFLLHFVKESKQDESGMPNNRFLAERTGGTYSTLKVQPAELEDSGVYFCASSQRGQSNWYGYTFGSGTRLTVV.

This chain joins TRBV7-2 and TRBJ1-1; no firm D call. The V end was cut by 1 base, the J end by 2 bases, with 11 bases between. This CDR3 is 15 amino acids long. Germline CDR1 is SGHTA and CDR2 is FQGNSA. CDR3 DNA sequence: TGTGCCAGCAGCTTAGAAACGGGGAGAAACACTGAAGCTTTCTTT. This encodes CASSLETGRNTEAFF.

This clone was observed at least ten times. The DNA of the CDR3 is TGCGCCAGCAGCGAGGGACAGTGGGGTGAAAAACTGTTTTTT. Protein: CASSEGQWGEKLFF. V gene TRBV5-1 combines with J gene TRBJ1-4; 7 positions match TRBD1. CDR1 and CDR2 (germline): SGHRS, YFSETQ. The CDR3 length is 14 residues. Trimming removed 4 bases from V and 7 bases from J; junction bases left unmatched: 7.

This chain connects TRBV6-2 or TRBV6-3 to TRBJ1-6, with TRBD1 as a possible D gene (6 bases). The CDR3 spans 15 residues. V was clipped by 2 bases and J by 7 bases, with 12 bases between them. Germline loops: CDR1 MNHEY, CDR2 SVGEGT. The CDR3 protein is CASSYPTGRNSPLHF. The CDR3 region has the DNA TGTGCCAGCAGTTACCCCACAGGGCGAAATTCACCCCTCCACTTT.

Only a few counts were recorded for this clone. The V gene is TRBV6-1, the J gene TRBJ2-1, with TRBD2 matching 10 bases. The CDR3 contains 17 residues. CDR1 and CDR2 from the germline V gene are MNHNS and SASEGT. After removal of 2 bases from V and 7 bases from J, the junction contained 11 bases not matched to a gene. The CDR3 DNA sequence: TGTGCCAGCAGTGAATCTAGCGGGAGTACTCGATGGAATGAGCAGTTCTTC. Encoded protein: CASSESSGSTRWNEQFF.

The V and J genes are TRBV7-2 and TRBJ2-7; no firm D call. The V end lost 5 bases, the J end lost 2 bases, and 10 bases lay between the germline ends. The CDR3 length is 13 residues. Germline V gives CDR1 SGHTA, CDR2 FQGNSA. CDR3: CASSLSPTYEQYF. CDR3 sequence (DNA): TGTGCCAGCAGCCTAAGCCCAACCTACGAGCAGTACTTC.

The V call is TRBV4-2, the J call TRBJ1-2, with TRBD1 matching over 10 bases. CDR1 and CDR2 from the germline V gene are LGHNA and YNFKEQ. J lost 6 bases, V lost 0 bases, and 4 bases had no gene match. The CDR3 consists of 15 residues. In nucleotides, the CDR3 is TGTGCCAGCAGCCAAGACGACAGGGGGCGGGATGGCTACACCTTC. The encoded protein is CASSQDDRGRDGYTF.

This rearrangement joins TRBV6-4 to TRBJ1-2; D ambiguous. The V end lost 0 bases, the J end lost 5 bases, and 10 bases lay between the germline ends. Germline-derived CDR1 and CDR2 are MRHNA and SNTAGT. The CDR3 extends over 14 amino acids. The CDR3 sequence is CASSDSAQYYGYTF. In nucleotides, the CDR3 is TGTGCCAGCAGTGACTCAGCGCAGTATTATGGCTACACCTTC.